A single TCR beta chain is shown here with its context. Data came from immunoSEQ multiplex PCR; TCRdb stores just in-frame clones and leaves some out. The sample has around 300,000 clones; more than 75% are singletons. This specimen comes from a study of cytomegalovirus exposure and HLA in healthy donors. CDR1 GTSNPN and CDR2 SVGIG come from the germline V gene (reference sequence). The germline V and J ends were trimmed by 1 base and 0 bases, with 6 bases remaining between them. The CDR3 contains 13 residues. The sequenced material came from PBMCs. This TCR came from a woman younger than 35 in good health and CMV-seronegative. The chain joins TRBV30 to TRBJ1-1; D remains ambiguous. Written as DNA, the CDR3 is TGTGCCTGGAGTGAATTCATGAACACTGAAGCTTTCTTT. This gives the protein CAWSEFMNTEAFF.